Listed below are T cell receptor beta chains from one sample, sequenced in a study of Tregs in tolerant kidney transplant recipients. Only in-frame clones appear in the TCRdb table, and some are missing; sequencing was by immunoSEQ multiplex PCR. The repertoire includes some 250,000 clones, about four fifths of them detected once, and around 0.68% sits in the top ten. The sample taken for sequencing was CD4+ T cells from blood. Every receptor here comes from a human donor in good health. The conserved cysteine and the conserved F or W are not part of the CDR3 here.

v_gene: TRBV5-8; CDR3aa: ASSSDGLRREETQY
v_gene: TRBV5-4; CDR3aa: ASSSGLFQETQY
v_gene: TRBV19; CDR3aa: ASSLGQGGDTQY
v_gene: TRBV5-1; CDR3aa: ASSLASGPDTQY
v_gene: TRBV21-1; CDR3aa: ASSKDGAGRMNTEAF
v_gene: TRBV18; CDR3aa: ASSPRSSLPDTQY
v_gene: TRBV4-2; CDR3aa: ASSPPAPGHEKLF
v_gene: TRBV19; CDR3aa: ASSPPGGEQF
v_gene: TRBV2; CDR3aa: ASTAWGGWDEQY
v_gene: TRBV4-2; CDR3aa: ASSQKEGQGANTGELF
v_gene: TRBV5-1; CDR3aa: ASSMEGMPNGDTQY
v_gene: TRBV27; CDR3aa: ASSSTSGRVVDMVYEQY
v_gene: TRBV4-2; CDR3aa: ASSQPGTSGRSTTQY
v_gene: TRBV5-4; CDR3aa: ASSSRTSGRGREQY
v_gene: TRBV18; CDR3aa: ASSPEWADEKLF
v_gene: TRBV7-9; CDR3aa: ANKNSGANVLT
v_gene: TRBV6-5; CDR3aa: ASSYSPGGVYGYT
v_gene: TRBV15; CDR3aa: ARGEGVETQY
v_gene: TRBV7-9; CDR3aa: ASSSGPQNYEQY
v_gene: TRBV5-1; CDR3aa: ASSASSFETQY
v_gene: TRBV6-1; CDR3aa: ASSAGTGSIRGGYT
v_gene: TRBV19; CDR3aa: ASSLLLGGPNTGELF
v_gene: TRBV5-5; CDR3aa: ASSSGLAGINEQF
v_gene: TRBV10-2; CDR3aa: ATMERVRTDTQY
v_gene: TRBV4-2; CDR3aa: ASSHRGRDNEQF
v_gene: TRBV27; CDR3aa: ASSLSPGAGDGELF
v_gene: TRBV4-2; CDR3aa: ASSQDPQTGGNTEAF
v_gene: TRBV6-5; CDR3aa: ASSYYPGGTYEQY